The 30 T cell receptor beta chains below come from one sample, sequenced in a study of OX40 agonist ivuxolimab in advanced cancers. Libraries came from the immunoSEQ multiplex PCR assay. TCRdb's version of the immuneACCESS table is confined to in-frame rearrangements and falls short of the full clone set. An unresolved V gene accounts for under half of the shortfall where checked; the remainder is of unknown origin. For this sample there are tens of thousands of clones; approximately 91% appear just once. The biggest ten clones account for about 0.8% of the sample. The material sequenced was CD4+ or CD8+ T cells sorted from blood, taken in a trial of the OX40 agonist ivuxolimab. The receptor source for this set is an adult with an advanced solid tumor such as melanoma, head and neck, liver or kidney cancer.

V and J are TRBV9 and TRBJ1-4; D is possibly TRBD1 (5 bases). The CDR3 is made up of 16 amino acids. Germline-derived CDR1 and CDR2 are SGDLS and YYNGEE. V was clipped by 0 bases and J by 2 bases, with 11 bases between them. The CDR3 DNA sequence: TGTGCCAGCAGCGTAGGGTCAGGGAGGACTAATGAAAAACTGTTTTTT. Its translation: CASSVGSGRTNEKLFF.

The chain has TRBV4-2 and TRBJ2-1; D tentatively fits TRBD1 or TRBD2 (5 bases each). Trimming pared 4 bases from V and 3 bases from J, leaving 13 bases between. Germline loops: CDR1 LGHNA, CDR2 YNFKEQ. CDR3 length: 15 residues. The chain's CDR3 is CASSPRDQNYNEQFF. In DNA form, the CDR3 reads TGTGCCAGCAGCCCCCGGGACCAGAACTACAATGAGCAGTTCTTC.

The chain employs TRBV11-2 and TRBJ2-7, with TRBD2 matching over 7 bases. The CDR3 runs to 13 residues. The germline V gene has CDR1 SGHAT and CDR2 FQNNGV. The trim removed 2 bases at V and 3 bases at J, leaving 1 base unmatched. The DNA for the CDR3 is TGTGCCAGCAGCTTAAGCGGGGACTACGAGCAGTACTTC. Protein product: CASSLSGDYEQYF.

The J gene is TRBJ1-2, the V gene TRBV30; TRBD1 matches 10 bases. The CDR3 totals 12 residues. V lost 3 bases to trimming and J lost 7 bases; unmatched junction nucleotides: 2. The V gene's germline CDR1 is GTSNPN and CDR2 SVGIG (reference sequence). The CDR3 region is CAWRGQGTGYTF. The DNA for the CDR3 is TGTGCCTGGAGGGGACAGGGGACTGGCTACACCTTC.

Worth noting for this clone: An end of the junction does not agree with germline; a read error may underlie this. The J gene is TRBJ1-1, the V gene TRBV11-2; the match to TRBD1 covers 8 bases. This CDR3 has 14 amino acids. CDR1 is SGHAT and CDR2 is FQNNGV in the germline V gene. The CDR3 is CASSVDRGGRGAFF. CDR3 sequence (DNA): TGTGCCAGCAGCGTAGACAGGGGTGGTCGAGGAGCTTTCTTT.

V gene TRBV27 combines with J gene TRBJ1-1; no reliable D call. Germline CDR1 MNHEY, CDR2 SMNVEV (reference sequence). The CDR3 contains 13 residues. Trimming removed 3 bases at V and 5 bases at J, with 10 bases between. DNA for the CDR3: TGTGCCAGCAGTTTTGGATATGAGACTGAAGCTTTCTTT. Residues: CASSFGYETEAFF.

The chain links TRBV6-1 to TRBJ2-5, with D maybe TRBD2 (6 bases). The V and J ends lost 3 bases and 5 bases respectively, with 10 bases between them. The CDR3 has 13 residues. CDR1 MNHNS and CDR2 SASEGT come from the germline V gene. The CDR3 nucleotides read TGTGCCAGCAGTGAGGAGGGGTCGGAGACCCAGTACTTC. It yields the protein CASSEEGSETQYF.

The chain recombines TRBV5-1 with TRBJ2-7; no reliable D call. Per the germline V gene, CDR1 is SGHRS and CDR2 is YFSETQ. V lost 3 bases to trimming and J lost 0 bases, with 10 bases between them. This CDR3 has 14 residues. DNA of the CDR3: TGCGCCAGCAGCTCCCTGACCTACTCCTACGAGCAGTACTTC. This translates into CASSSLTYSYEQYF.

The genes are TRBV27 and TRBJ1-1; tentatively, D is TRBD1 (6 bases). Germline V gene data show CDR1 as MNHEY and CDR2 as SMNVEV (reference sequence). With 5 bases removed from V and 4 bases from J, the gap between germline ends came to 17 bases. The CDR3 extends over 15 amino acids. In nucleotides, the CDR3 is TGTGCCAGCAGTGAATTCAGGGGCGCGGCCACTGAAGCTTTCTTT. This gives the protein CASSEFRGAATEAFF.

V is TRBV4-1 and J is TRBJ1-6; D gene ambiguous. The CDR3 sequence is 15 residues long. Trimming shortened V by 1 base and J by 7 bases, and 11 bases separated the two germline ends. Germline V lookup: CDR1 MGHRA, CDR2 YSYEKL. The CDR3 protein is CASSQVWGFNSPLHF. DNA of the CDR3: TGCGCCAGCAGCCAAGTTTGGGGTTTCAATTCACCCCTCCACTTT.

This rearrangement joins TRBV6-1 to TRBJ1-1; no firm D call. The germline V gene encodes CDR1 MNHNS and CDR2 SASEGT. The V end was cut by 7 bases, the J end by 4 bases, with 13 bases between. The CDR3 is made up of 13 amino acids. This CDR3 is CASTRVKGTEAFF. The CDR3 DNA sequence: TGTGCCAGCACGAGGGTTAAGGGCACTGAAGCTTTCTTT.

J is TRBJ2-7 and V is TRBV7-6; D unclear. The CDR3 totals 13 residues. V was clipped by 1 base and J by 5 bases, with 9 bases between them. Per the germline V gene, CDR1 is SGHVS and CDR2 is FNYEAQ. In DNA, the CDR3 is TGTGCCAGCAGCTTAGACCAAGGCGACGAGCAGTACTTC. Its translation: CASSLDQGDEQYF.

A remark on this clone: A junction boundary mismatches the germline segment, possibly from a read error. The chain joins TRBV7-3 to TRBJ2-1, with D perhaps matching TRBD1 or TRBD2 (5 bases each). This CDR3 is 15 amino acids long. CDR1 is SGHTA and CDR2 is FQGTGA in the germline V gene. The CDR3 region has the DNA TGTGCCAGCAGCATAACGGGGCCCCCCTACAATGAGCAGTTCTTC. Protein: CASSITGPPYNEQFF.

This sequence joins TRBV5-1 and TRBJ2-1, with D possibly being TRBD1 (5 bases). V lost 5 bases, J lost 5 bases, and 14 bases lay in between. Germline assignment: CDR1 SGHRS and CDR2 YFSETQ. The CDR3 has 14 residues. CDR3 amino acids: CASSMQGGHNEQFF. The CDR3, as DNA: TGCGCCAGCAGTATGCAGGGCGGTCACAATGAGCAGTTCTTC.

This clone was recorded once. The V call is TRBV19, the J call TRBJ2-4; D call uncertain. Germline values: CDR1 LNHDA, CDR2 SQIVND (reference sequence). The CDR3 is 13 amino acids. The V gene lost 3 bases and the J gene lost 5 bases, with 8 bases spanning the gap. CDR3 DNA sequence: TGTGCCAGTAGTATGGGGTTGGAAAACATTCAGTACTTC. It is translated as CASSMGLENIQYF.

This chain joins TRBV29-1 and TRBJ1-2; D is ambiguous. The CDR3 totals 11 residues. V was shortened by 6 bases and J by 8 bases, with 13 bases between the two germline ends. CDR1 is SQVTM, CDR2 ANQGSEA, per germline. CDR3 residues: CSVADTYGYTF. DNA for the CDR3: TGCAGCGTAGCCGACACTTACGGCTACACCTTC.

The V gene is TRBV6-5, the J gene TRBJ2-2; unclear D gene. Trimming stripped 0 bases from V and 6 bases from J, with 14 bases between. The CDR3 sequence is 16 residues long. Germline-derived CDR1 and CDR2 are MNHEY and SVGAGI. The CDR3 loop reads CASSYSVTTLAGELFF. The CDR3 DNA is TGTGCCAGCAGTTACTCGGTGACGACCCTGGCCGGGGAGCTGTTTTTT.

This chain joins TRBV7-9 and TRBJ2-4, with D perhaps TRBD2 (5 bases). Trimming took off 5 bases at V and 2 bases at J, with 10 bases between the two ends. The CDR3 has 14 residues. The V gene's germline CDR1 is SEHNR and CDR2 FQNEAQ (reference sequence). In DNA form, the CDR3 reads TGTGCCAGCAGCCCCGAGCGGACCAAAAACATTCAGTACTTC. Translating gives CASSPERTKNIQYF.

CDR3 sequence (DNA): TGTGCCAGCAGTTTAAGATCGGGGGGAGGTGAAGCTTTCTTT. Amino acids: CASSLRSGGGEAFF. The chain is built from TRBV28 and TRBJ1-1, with D maybe TRBD1 (5 bases). Germline CDR1 MDHEN, CDR2 SYDVKM. The CDR3 extends over 14 amino acids. Trimming took off 2 bases at V and 7 bases at J, with 14 bases between the two ends.

The chain employs TRBV5-1 and TRBJ2-3; unclear D gene. CDR1 and CDR2 (germline): SGHRS, YFSETQ. Trimming took off 5 bases at V and 0 bases at J, with 7 bases between the two ends. This CDR3 contains 13 residues. In DNA form, the CDR3 reads TGCGCCAGCAGAGGGCCTAGCACAGATACGCAGTATTTT. Translation: CASRGPSTDTQYF.

Of note for this clone: Other DNA sequences in this sample translate to the same CDR3. The rearrangement links TRBV5-1 to TRBJ1-1; no firm D call. The V gene lost 4 bases and the J gene lost 1 base, with 11 bases spanning the gap. The CDR3 extends over 14 amino acids. Germline assignment: CDR1 SGHRS and CDR2 YFSETQ. CDR3 nucleotide sequence: TGCGCCAGCAGCCCTCTAACCGGGAACACTGAAGCTTTCTTT. It translates to CASSPLTGNTEAFF.

The J gene is TRBJ2-7, the V gene TRBV25-1; 7 nucleotides line up with TRBD1. Germline V gene sequence: CDR1 MGHDK, CDR2 SYGVNS. This CDR3 contains 15 residues. J gave up 7 bases and V 5 bases, and 14 bases lay outside the gene matches. The CDR3 coding sequence is TGTGCCAGCAGTCGGGGCGGACAGGAGGCAATTGAGCAGTACTTC. Its translation: CASSRGGQEAIEQYF.

The CDR3 region has the DNA TGTGCCAGCAGCCTCCGTCCGACTCTGAACACTGAAGCTTTCTTT. Amino acids: CASSLRPTLNTEAFF. The chain is built from TRBV7-3 and TRBJ1-1, with D unclear. Deletions cut 5 bases from V and 0 bases from J, with 13 bases between. The CDR3 length is 15 residues. CDR1 SGHTA and CDR2 FQGTGA come from the germline V gene. The entire variable domain, with the rest obtained from reference TRBV7-3 and TRBJ1-1, is as follows: GAGVSQTPSNKVTEKGKYVELRCDPISGHTALYWYRQSLGQGPEFLIYFQGTGAADDSGLPNDRFFAVRPEGSVSTLKIQRTERGDSAVYLCASSLRPTLNTEAFFGQGTRLTVV.

This chain joins TRBV6-1 and TRBJ2-1, with D perhaps given as TRBD1 or TRBD2 (6 bases each). CDR3 length: 14 amino acids. Per germline, CDR1 MNHNS and CDR2 SASEGT. V was pared by 7 bases and J by 7 bases, with 17 bases between. The CDR3 region is CASNTGGADNEQFF. Here the CDR3 DNA reads TGTGCCAGCAATACCGGGGGCGCTGATAATGAGCAGTTCTTC.

The genes are TRBV6-1 and TRBJ2-7; 7 bases are shared with TRBD2. The CDR3 is made up of 13 amino acids. CDR1 is MNHNS, CDR2 SASEGT, per germline. Germline trimming cut 3 bases from V and 2 bases from J; bases unmatched to any gene: 1. CDR3 nucleotides: TGTGCCAGCAGTGAGGGGGGGACCTACGAGCAGTACTTC. Amino acids: CASSEGGTYEQYF.

V and J are TRBV5-6 and TRBJ1-3; the D is unclear. V gave up 1 base and J gave up 2 bases, with 7 bases separating them. The CDR3 extends over 14 amino acids. Germline V gene sequence: CDR1 SGHDT, CDR2 YYEEEE. The CDR3 sequence is CASSLPRAGNTIYF. In DNA form, the CDR3 reads TGTGCCAGCAGCTTGCCCCGGGCTGGAAACACCATATATTTT.

This chain links TRBV9 with TRBJ2-2, with D uncertain. Germline-derived CDR1 and CDR2 are SGDLS and YYNGEE. Trimming pared 4 bases from V and 4 bases from J, leaving 5 bases between. The CDR3 loop spans 12 amino acids. The CDR3 sequence is CASSLGTGELFF. The CDR3 bases are TGTGCCAGCAGCCTCGGCACCGGGGAGCTGTTTTTT.

The CDR3 sequence is CASSQTIRDWEQFF. The CDR3 nucleotides are TGTGCCAGCAGCCAGACGATCAGGGATTGGGAGCAGTTCTTC. V and J are TRBV6-6 and TRBJ2-1; D is possibly TRBD1 (5 bases). CDR1 and CDR2 from the germline V gene are MNHNY and SVGAGI (reference sequence). The CDR3 is 14 amino acids. The V gene lost 6 bases and the J gene lost 10 bases, with 19 bases spanning the gap.

This clone has a handful of counts. The V gene is TRBV10-2, the J gene TRBJ2-7, with 12 bases that match TRBD2. This CDR3 is built from 16 residues. J lost 3 bases, V lost 6 bases, and 9 bases had no gene match. The germline V gene encodes CDR1 WSHSY and CDR2 SAAADI. Here the CDR3 DNA reads TGCGCCAGCAGCTCACTAGCGGGAGGCCAGATCTACGAGCAGTACTTC. This encodes CASSSLAGGQIYEQYF.

This chain connects TRBV6-5 to TRBJ1-2, with D perhaps TRBD1 (6 bases). Germline-derived CDR1 and CDR2 are MNHEY and SVGAGI. V was pared by 5 bases and J by 7 bases, with 11 bases between. This CDR3 is 12 amino acids long. DNA of the CDR3: TGTGCCAGCAGTGACAACAGGGTTGGCTACACCTTC. Residues: CASSDNRVGYTF.